Shown below are 21 T cell receptor beta chains from a single sample sequenced in a study of blood T cell repertoires in COVID-19. TCRdb's table, derived via immunoSEQ multiplex PCR, lists solely in-frame clones and lacks some. In the table there are about 90,000 clones, 90% of which are singletons. Sequencing was done on a sample of peripheral blood. Every receptor here comes from a man aged 45-65 years with acute or convalescent COVID-19.

The chain recombines TRBV11-3 with TRBJ2-3; 9 bases are a match to TRBD2. Germline values: CDR1 SGHNT, CDR2 YENEEA. J lost 2 bases, V lost 5 bases, and 8 bases had no gene match. The CDR3 is 16 residues long. DNA for the CDR3: TGTGCCAGCAGCAACCGGTTAGCGGGAGCCACAGATACGCAGTATTTT. Its translation: CASSNRLAGATDTQYF.

The chain employs TRBV6-2 or TRBV6-3 and TRBJ2-7; tentative D call: TRBD1 (8 bases). Between the trimmed V and J ends, which lost 0 bases and 0 bases, there was a span of 12 bases. Germline CDR1 and CDR2: MNHEY and SVGEGT. The CDR3 is 16 amino acids. The CDR3 DNA follows: TGTGCCAGCAGTTACTCGACAGGGGACTACTCCTACGAGCAGTACTTC. Amino acid sequence: CASSYSTGDYSYEQYF.

The rearrangement uses TRBV4-1 and TRBJ2-7; 7 nucleotides align to TRBD2. Germline values: CDR1 MGHRA, CDR2 YSYEKL. The CDR3 covers 16 residues. V gave up 0 bases and J gave up 0 bases; unmatched junction bases: 5. For the CDR3, the DNA is TGCGCCAGCAGCCAAGATCGGCGGGAGAACTCCTACGAGCAGTACTTC. This sequence encodes CASSQDRRENSYEQYF.

The chain combines TRBV7-2 with TRBJ1-1, with D perhaps matching TRBD1 (6 bases). Trimming shortened V by 1 base and J by 2 bases, and 8 bases separated the two germline ends. This CDR3 contains 14 residues. Per the germline V gene, CDR1 is SGHTA and CDR2 is FQGNSA. In DNA, the CDR3 is TGTGCCAGCAGCTTAGGGACAGCCAACACTGAAGCTTTCTTT. Its translation is CASSLGTANTEAFF. The full variable domain, in which reference TRBV7-2 and TRBJ1-1 provide the parts outside the CDR3, is GAGVSQSPSNKVTEKGKDVELRCDPISGHTALYWYRQSLGQGLEFLIYFQGNSAPDKSGLPSDRFSAERTGGSVSTLTIQRTQQEDSAVYLCASSLGTANTEAFFGQGTRLTVV.

The CDR3 protein is CASSPQGGYGYTF. Written as DNA, the CDR3 is TGTGCCAGCAGTCCCCAGGGTGGCTATGGCTACACCTTC. The chain couples TRBV27 to TRBJ1-2; weak D call: TRBD1 (5 bases). V was shortened by 5 bases and J by 4 bases, with 11 bases between the two germline ends. This CDR3 is 13 amino acids long. Germline V CDR1 and CDR2: MNHEY, SMNVEV (reference sequence).

V is TRBV6-6 and J is TRBJ2-7; D is ambiguous. The CDR3 totals 12 residues. The germline CDR1 and CDR2 sequences are MNHNY and SVGAGI (reference sequence). The CDR3 nucleotides are TGTGCTAGTGCCCCGAGCTCCTACGAGCAGTACTTC. Protein: CASAPSSYEQYF.

This chain joins TRBV19 and TRBJ1-1, with D possibly matching TRBD1 (5 bases). CDR3 length: 15 residues. V lost 4 bases to trimming and J lost 4 bases, with 16 bases between them. Germline V CDR1 and CDR2: LNHDA, SQIVND (reference sequence). CDR3 coding DNA: TGTGCCAGTAGTAAAGTCCAGGGAATCGGCACTGAAGCTTTCTTT. Translation gives CASSKVQGIGTEAFF.

This chain uses TRBV5-1 with TRBJ2-2; TRBD1 matches at 8 bases. The CDR3 consists of 14 residues. CDR1 and CDR2 (germline): SGHRS, YFSETQ. The trim removed 6 bases at V and 5 bases at J, leaving 6 bases unmatched. The CDR3 sequence: CASKQGVGTGELFF. The DNA of the CDR3 is TGCGCCAGCAAACAGGGGGTAGGAACCGGGGAGCTGTTTTTT.

This chain joins TRBV5-3 and TRBJ2-7; the match to TRBD1 covers 7 bases. TRBV5-3 is an open reading frame, and its role is uncertain. CDR3 size: 15 residues. Unmatched junction bases numbered 9, after V lost 3 bases and J lost 3 bases. The DNA of the CDR3 is TGTGCCAGAAGCTGGCTTACAGGGGCCCTCTACGAGCAGTACTTC. It is translated as CARSWLTGALYEQYF.

V and J are TRBV18 and TRBJ2-7; TRBD2 agrees at 9 bases. The ends lost 3 bases at V and 9 bases at J; junction bases unmatched: 24. Germline CDR1 is KGHSH and CDR2 is LQKENI. CDR3 size: 19 residues. The CDR3 loop is CASSPPGQRAGGTPRGQYF. DNA for the CDR3: TGTGCCAGCTCACCTCCGGGACAGCGAGCGGGAGGAACCCCCCGGGGGCAGTACTTC. Drawing the rest from reference TRBV18 and TRBJ2-7, the complete variable domain is NAGVMQNPRHLVRRRGQEARLRCSPMKGHSHVYWYRQLPEEGLKFMVYLQKENIIDESGMPKERFSAEFPKEGPSILRIQQVVRGDSAAYFCASSPPGQRAGGTPRGQYFGPGTRLTVT.

The chain employs TRBV11-3 and TRBJ2-7; 8 positions agree with TRBD1. Germline values: CDR1 SGHNT, CDR2 YENEEA. With V trimmed by 1 base and J by 5 bases, 7 bases remained unmatched. The CDR3 totals 15 residues. The CDR3 spells CASSLGRTGLNEQYF. CDR3 nucleotides: TGTGCCAGCAGCTTAGGTCGGACAGGGCTCAACGAGCAGTACTTC. The full variable domain, with the rest looked up from reference TRBV11-3 and TRBJ2-7, is EAGVVQSPRYKIIEKKQPVAFWCNPISGHNTLYWYLQNLGQGPELLIRYENEEAVDDSQLPKDRFSAERLKGVDSTLKIQPAELGDSAVYLCASSLGRTGLNEQYFGPGTRLTVT.

The chain has TRBV6-1 and TRBJ2-1, with 7 bases identical to TRBD2. Trimming removed 7 bases from V and 0 bases from J; junction bases left unmatched: 6. The CDR3 spans 15 residues. CDR1 is MNHNS and CDR2 is SASEGT in the germline V gene. CDR3 protein: CASTRGGSSYNEQFF. Here the CDR3 DNA reads TGTGCCAGCACCCGTGGCGGGAGCTCCTACAATGAGCAGTTCTTC.

The gene calls are TRBV27 and TRBJ1-2; 9 bases match TRBD1. V was clipped by 3 bases and J by 2 bases; unmatched bases: 13. Germline V lookup: CDR1 MNHEY, CDR2 SMNVEV (reference sequence). The CDR3 consists of 18 residues. CDR3 DNA: TGTGCCAGCAGTTTCCGGGACAGGGCCCTCAGCCGCAACTATGGCTACACCTTC. It yields the protein CASSFRDRALSRNYGYTF.

The chain uses TRBV7-2 and TRBJ2-7, with TRBD2 matching over 10 bases. The length of the CDR3 is 15 residues. V shed 5 bases, J shed 6 bases, and the junction held 10 bases outside the gene matches. CDR1 is SGHTA and CDR2 is FQGNSA in the germline V gene. The DNA of the CDR3 is TGTGCCAGCAGCCAAAGCGGGAGGGCCGTCTCCGAGCAGTACTTC. The encoded protein is CASSQSGRAVSEQYF.

This chain connects TRBV7-9 to TRBJ1-2; 7 positions match TRBD1. The CDR3 has 14 amino acids. Germline V gene sequence: CDR1 SEHNR, CDR2 FQNEAQ (reference sequence). V lost 3 bases and J lost 2; bases outside the gene matches: 3. CDR3 nucleotides: TGTGCCAGCAGCTTGGGGGGACAGAACTATGGCTACACCTTC. This codes for CASSLGGQNYGYTF.

This rearrangement joins TRBV18 to TRBJ2-3; D possibly corresponds to TRBD1 (5 bases). The CDR3 loop spans 11 amino acids. Germline CDR1 KGHSH, CDR2 LQKENI. V lost 6 bases and J 5 bases, leaving 6 bases between the germline ends. CDR3: CASSQGDTQYF. CDR3 sequence (DNA): TGTGCCAGCTCCCAGGGAGATACGCAGTATTTT.

In DNA form, the CDR3 reads TGTGCCAGCAGTGCCACCGGGACTAGCAGTGACACCCAGTACTTC. Encoded protein: CASSATGTSSDTQYF. This chain joins TRBV6-2 or TRBV6-3 and TRBJ2-5, with 9 bases fitting TRBD2. Germline CDR1 MNHEY, CDR2 SVGEGT. CDR3 length: 15 amino acids. Unmatched junction bases numbered 12, after V lost 5 bases and J lost 8 bases.

V and J are TRBV19 and TRBJ2-5; no firm D call. V lost 5 bases and J lost 5, with 9 bases in between. The CDR3 sequence is 12 residues long. Per germline, CDR1 LNHDA and CDR2 SQIVND (reference sequence). The CDR3 loop is CASSSSPETQYF. CDR3 bases: TGTGCCAGTAGTTCCTCCCCGGAGACCCAGTACTTC.

This chain joins TRBV7-2 and TRBJ2-2, with 8 bases that match TRBD1. The CDR3 has 15 amino acids. Germline CDR1 SGHTA, CDR2 FQGNSA. The ends lost 4 bases at V and 4 bases at J; junction bases unmatched: 5. Written as DNA, the CDR3 is TGTGCCAGCAGCTCGGACAGGGTACTCACCGGGGAGCTGTTTTTT. Protein: CASSSDRVLTGELFF.

The chain carries TRBV12-3 or TRBV12-4 and TRBJ2-4; TRBD2 aligns across 10 bases. V lost 6 bases and J lost 15; bases outside the gene matches: 11. This CDR3 region has 13 residues. Here the CDR3 reads CASSGLAGVHRYF. The CDR3 DNA follows: TGTGCCAGCAGCGGTCTAGCGGGGGTCCATCGGTACTTC.

CDR3 in DNA: TGTGCCAGCAGTTTGGACAGACGGACTGAAGCTTTCTTT. It encodes CASSLDRRTEAFF. The chain carries TRBV12-3 or TRBV12-4 and TRBJ1-1, with D perhaps TRBD1 (6 bases). This CDR3 contains 13 residues. V was cut by 3 bases and J by 5 bases, with 10 bases left in between.